Presented here are 10 T cell receptor beta chains from one specimen sequenced in a study of siplizumab effects on memory and regulatory T cells. Profiled with immunoSEQ multiplex PCR; TCRdb holds only in-frame clones, not every one. Altogether under 110,000 clones are present, about nine tenths being singletons, with the ten largest covering about 11%. The source material was non-Treg CD4+ T cells sorted from blood. The source of these receptors is a human donor in good health.

The rearrangement links TRBV5-4 to TRBJ2-2, with TRBD2 matching over 7 bases. The CDR3 totals 15 residues. Germline V gives CDR1 SGHNT, CDR2 YYREEE (reference sequence). V gave up 3 bases and J gave up 1 base; unmatched junction bases: 3. CDR3 DNA sequence: TGTGCCAGCAGCTCGGGGGGTATGAACACCGGGGAGCTGTTTTTT. Its translation: CASSSGGMNTGELFF.

V is TRBV19 and J is TRBJ1-2; the D gene is possibly TRBD1 (6 bases). Germline CDR1 is LNHDA and CDR2 is SQIVND (reference sequence). Trimming cost V 5 bases and J 7 bases, with 20 bases left between them. The CDR3 spans 15 residues. The CDR3 DNA reads as TGTGCCAGTAGTGAACCGGGACACTATCGCTCTGGCTACACCTTC. Protein product: CASSEPGHYRSGYTF.

As DNA, the CDR3 is TGTGCCAGCAGCTTAGTGCTGAACACTGAAGCTTTCTTT. Translation: CASSLVLNTEAFF. The V gene is TRBV7-9, the J gene TRBJ1-1, with D unresolved. This CDR3 has 13 amino acids. CDR1 is SEHNR and CDR2 is FQNEAQ in the germline V gene (reference sequence). V was cut by 1 base and J by 0 bases, with 3 bases left in between.

The CDR3 is CAGGTSGANVLTF. CDR3 in DNA: TGTGCAGGAGGAACCTCTGGGGCCAACGTCCTGACTTTC. The rearrangement joins TRBV7-9 to TRBJ2-6, with D perhaps TRBD2 (5 bases). Germline values: CDR1 SEHNR, CDR2 FQNEAQ (reference sequence). The CDR3 is 13 amino acids. Using reference TRBV7-9 and TRBJ2-6 for the parts outside the CDR3, the full variable domain is DTGVSQNPRHKITKRGQNVTFRCDPISEHNRLYWYRQTLGQGPEFLTYFQNEAQLEKSRLLSDRFSAERPKGSFSTLEIQRTEQGDSAMYLCAGGTSGANVLTFGAGSRLTVL.

V and J are TRBV7-8 and TRBJ2-3, with 12 bases lining up with TRBD2. This CDR3 is built from 15 residues. Germline assignment: CDR1 SGHVS and CDR2 FQNEAQ. V gave up 5 bases and J gave up 6 bases; unmatched junction bases: 6. The CDR3 DNA is TGTGCCAGCAGCCCCGGACTAGCGGGGATGGATACGCAGTATTTT. Translating it yields CASSPGLAGMDTQYF.

The chain uses TRBV4-1 and TRBJ1-4, with a tentative D call TRBD1 (6 bases). V was pared by 0 bases and J by 8 bases, with 13 bases between. Per germline, CDR1 MGHRA and CDR2 YSYEKL. This CDR3 has 15 residues. CDR3 protein: CASSQDEGVGEKLFF. CDR3 nucleotide sequence: TGCGCCAGCAGCCAAGATGAGGGGGTGGGCGAAAAACTGTTTTTT.

This sequence joins TRBV28 and TRBJ2-2, with 7 bases that match TRBD1. V trimming: 6 bases; J trimming: 6 bases; junction bases outside the gene matches: 7. CDR3 length: 14 residues. Germline values: CDR1 MDHEN, CDR2 SYDVKM. In nucleotides, the CDR3 is TGTGCCAGCAGCAGGACAGGAGTGTCCGGGGAGCTGTTTTTT. Its protein is CASSRTGVSGELFF.

The CDR3 region has the DNA TGTGCCAGCAGTCGAAGAGTGGGCAATGAGCAGTTCTTC. Amino acids: CASSRRVGNEQFF. The J gene is TRBJ2-1, the V gene TRBV9; D gene uncertain. Per the germline V gene, CDR1 is SGDLS and CDR2 is YYNGEE. This CDR3 has 13 residues. V lost 5 bases and J 6 bases, leaving 12 bases between the germline ends.

This sequence joins TRBV2 and TRBJ2-4; possibly TRBD1 for D (6 bases). Germline loops: CDR1 SNHLY, CDR2 FYNNEI. The CDR3 runs 14 residues. The germline V and J ends were trimmed by 11 bases and 0 bases, with 14 bases remaining between them. CDR3 in amino acids: CAGGQGIAKNIQYF. The CDR3 bases are TGTGCCGGGGGTCAGGGGATAGCCAAAAACATTCAGTACTTC.

The V gene is TRBV9, the J gene TRBJ2-1, with 9 bases aligning to TRBD2. Per germline, CDR1 SGDLS and CDR2 YYNGEE. With V trimmed by 3 bases and J by 10 bases, 11 bases remained unmatched. This CDR3 has 15 amino acids. For the CDR3, the DNA is TGTGCCAGCAGCGCCGGGGGACTAGCTGCCGGGGAGCAGTTCTTC. It specifies CASSAGGLAAGEQFF.